This T cell receptor (beta chain) comes out of a study of Ad26.COV2.S vaccination and SARS-CoV-2 variants. Study-level findings and limits: Marked by substantial breadth, spike-specific CD8+ and CD4+ T cell responses were reportedly seen after vaccination.

Sequenced by immunoSEQ multiplex PCR; TCRdb stores in-frame clones only, minus some. The data hold about 180,000 clones, with roughly nine tenths observed a single time. Unmatched junction bases numbered 10, after V lost 7 bases and J lost 2 bases. In germline, CDR1 is SNHLY, CDR2 FYNNEI. The CDR3 covers 15 residues. With respect to this clone: Its specificity is unknown.

This rearrangement joins TRBV2 to TRBJ2-5; 7 bases match TRBD1. Sequences were derived from peripheral blood, sampled after recovery from COVID-19. This receptor was identified in a human donor who had recovered from COVID-19. The CDR3 loop reads CASTNGQVDQETQYF. The CDR3 bases are TGTGCCAGCACGAATGGACAGGTCGATCAAGAGACCCAGTACTTC.